This T cell receptor (beta chain) originates from a study of circulating CD8 cells and anti-PD-1 response in melanoma. Trimming took off 3 bases at V and 5 bases at J, with 10 bases between the two ends. CDR1 KGHSH and CDR2 LQKENI come from the germline V gene. This CDR3 spans 13 amino acids. Live CD3+CD8+TCRalphabeta+ cells were sorted into four subsets by PD-1 and/or TIGIT. Each library started from roughly 15 ng of total RNA using the QIAseq Immune Repertoire TCR panel. MiXCR, applied by TCRdb to the reads, yields one record per CDR3 protein. The sample has about 710 distinct CDR3 sequences; 7% are singletons. This clonotype appeared a few times. With a much larger clone just one base away, this may be a read error. No conserved phenylalanine or tryptophan is present at the end of the CDR3, so a read error is the likely explanation.

The clonotype was recovered from a human donor with melanoma. Here the sequenced sample was CD8+ T cells from PBMCs, taken at baseline or after one month of anti-PD-1 therapy (not recorded which). The chain is built from TRBV18 and TRBJ2-5; D is undetermined. Written as DNA, the CDR3 is TGTGCCAGCTCACCCATTGCTGGGGAGACCCAGTACCTC. Residues: CASSPIAGETQYL.